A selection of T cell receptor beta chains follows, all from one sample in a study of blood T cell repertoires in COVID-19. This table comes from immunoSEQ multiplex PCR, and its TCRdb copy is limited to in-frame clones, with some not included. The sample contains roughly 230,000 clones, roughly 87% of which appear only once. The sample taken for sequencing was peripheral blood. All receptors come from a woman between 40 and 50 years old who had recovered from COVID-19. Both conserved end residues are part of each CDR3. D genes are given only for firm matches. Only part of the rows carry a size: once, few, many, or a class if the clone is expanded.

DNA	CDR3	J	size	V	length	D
TGTGCCAGCAGCGTCCGGGACAGACTAACCGGGGAGCTGTTTTTT	CASSVRDRLTGELFF	TRBJ2-2	NA	TRBV9	15	TRBD1
TGTGCCAGCAGTTATAGGGAGGGAGAGTTCTTC	CASSYREGEFF	TRBJ2-1	NA	TRBV6-5	11	TRBD2
TGCGCCAGCAGCCAAGAACCGGGAATGAACACTGAAGCTTTCTTT	CASSQEPGMNTEAFF	TRBJ1-1	NA	TRBV4-1	15	NA
TGTGCCAGCTCAGAGGGACTCGGTACTCAGCCCCAGCATTTT	CASSEGLGTQPQHF	TRBJ1-5	NA	TRBV18	14	NA
TGTGCCAGCATGGTACAGGACCAAGAGACCCAGTACTTC	CASMVQDQETQYF	TRBJ2-5	NA	TRBV2	13	NA
TGTGCCAGCGGCCGGGACAGGGCGGGCACAGATACGCAGTATTTT	CASGRDRAGTDTQYF	TRBJ2-3	NA	TRBV7-2	15	TRBD1
TGTGCCAGCAGTGACAGGGGGCGCGGCAATCAGCCCCAGCATTTT	CASSDRGRGNQPQHF	TRBJ1-5	few	TRBV6-1	15	TRBD1
TGTGCCAGCAGGGACCCGGACTTCTATCAGCCCCAGCATTTT	CASRDPDFYQPQHF	TRBJ1-5	NA	TRBV28	14	NA
TGTGCCAGCAGCAGGGGATCGGGCACAGATACGCAGTATTTT	CASSRGSGTDTQYF	TRBJ2-3	NA	TRBV5-5	14	NA
TGCGCCAGCAGCCGGGACTCGATGGCGTTTGAACAGTTCTTC	CASSRDSMAFEQFF	TRBJ2-1	NA	TRBV5-1	14	NA